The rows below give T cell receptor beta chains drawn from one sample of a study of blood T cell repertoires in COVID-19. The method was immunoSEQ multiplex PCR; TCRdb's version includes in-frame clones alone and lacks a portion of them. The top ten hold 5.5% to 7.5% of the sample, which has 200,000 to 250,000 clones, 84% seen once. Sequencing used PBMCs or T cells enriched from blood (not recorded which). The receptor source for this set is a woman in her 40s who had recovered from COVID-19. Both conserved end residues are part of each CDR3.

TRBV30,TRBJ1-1,CAWSVFRHTEAFF
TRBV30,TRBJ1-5,CAWRAGQGAGQPQHF
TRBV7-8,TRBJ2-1,CASSLDAQGAHEQFF
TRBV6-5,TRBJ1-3,CASSYSTANSGNTIYF
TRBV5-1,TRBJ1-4,CASSLGYGGEEKLFF
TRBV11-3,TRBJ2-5,CASSPGLAGEETQYF
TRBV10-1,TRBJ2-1,CASSDRRAPHNEQFF
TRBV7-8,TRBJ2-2,CASSPTRTGVGELFF
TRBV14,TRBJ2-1,CASSPWDSWNEQFF
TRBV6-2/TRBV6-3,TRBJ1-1,CASSPQRNTEAFF
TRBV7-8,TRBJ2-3,CASSLGAQAPTDTQYF
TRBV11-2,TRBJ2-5,CASSLEGGLFKETQYF
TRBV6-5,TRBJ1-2,CANRGPNNYGYTF
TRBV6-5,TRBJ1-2,CASSYGTGGVSGYTF
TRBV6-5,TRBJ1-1,CASSRQGRVTGEAFF
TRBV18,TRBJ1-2,CASSPQGAVGGYTF
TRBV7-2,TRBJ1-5,CASSLTGGGQPQHF
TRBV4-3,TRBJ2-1,CASSQELLSNEQFF
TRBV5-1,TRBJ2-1,CASSRLGTLYRAEQFF
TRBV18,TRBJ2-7,CASSLRGGDYEQYF
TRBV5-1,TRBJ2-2,CASSLTSADTGELFF
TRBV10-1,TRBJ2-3,CASSQGTSGRNNTQYF
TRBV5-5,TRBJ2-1,CASSLIPGGTSEQFF
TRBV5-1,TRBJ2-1,CASKPGLAGVGIYNEQFF